This TCR beta chain was sequenced in a study of cytomegalovirus exposure and HLA in healthy donors. Both 60 Vbeta primers and 13 Jbeta primers went into the PCR. Assay: immunoSEQ multiplex PCR; the TCRdb copy retains only in-frame clones and omits some. The sample includes roughly 90,000 clones, about 88% seen only once; the top ten take about 2.1%. With regard to this clone: Its antigen is undetermined.

Germline V gene data show CDR1 as GTSNPN and CDR2 as SVGIG (reference sequence). CDR3 length: 16 residues. With 7 bases clipped from V and 0 bases from J, the junction kept 9 bases outside the gene matches. Study results and limitations: Later, an analysis showed that TCR beta chains associated with HLA were more clonally expanded than others that were equally common.

The sample comprised PBMCs. The source of this sequence is a man between 18 and 35 years old in good health and CMV-seronegative. The rearrangement uses TRBV30 and TRBJ1-6; 7 nucleotides agree with TRBD1. CDR3 coding DNA: TGTGCCTCCAAGGGACAGTCGAGCTCCTATAATTCACCCCTCCACTTT. Its translation: CASKGQSSSYNSPLHF.